The TCR beta chain described here comes from a study of response to subunit inactivated influenza vaccine. Each CDR3 protein is one row after TCRdb ran MiXCR on the RT-PCR reads. This table holds about 500,000 distinct CDR3 sequences, under 8.5% found once. Trimming took 0 bases from V and 4 from J, leaving 9 bases between them. The CDR3 spans 14 residues. The V gene's germline CDR1 is MNHEY and CDR2 SVGAGI. This clonotype occurred many times. The J gene is TRBJ2-5, the V gene TRBV6-5, with a weak D call TRBD1 (5 bases). This sequence was found in a man aged 50-75 years who received an inactivated influenza vaccine. The source material was PBMCs from blood, sampled around 25 months after vaccination. The CDR3 region has the DNA TGTGCCAGCAGTTACTCTTCAGGGTCAGAGACCCAGTACTTC. Translation: CASSYSSGSETQYF.